Listed below are T cell receptor beta chains from one sample, sequenced in a study of blood T cell repertoires in COVID-19. The table came from immunoSEQ multiplex PCR; TCRdb's copy has only in-frame clones and leaves some out. The sample yields under 60,000 clones, approximately 90% seen once. The sample taken for sequencing was peripheral blood. Receptors were obtained from a woman of 80 years or more with acute or convalescent COVID-19. Both conserved end residues are part of each CDR3. The D gene is left open where the match is weak. Rows give clone size only sometimes, using once, few, many, or a class for an expanded clone.

>TRBV5-1|TRBJ2-2|TRBD1|.
CASRRDITGAGELFF
TGCGCCAGCAGGAGGGATATAACAGGGGCCGGGGAGCTGTTTTTT
>TRBV6-5|TRBJ1-1|TRBD1|once
CASSRDRGYTEAFF
TGTGCCAGCAGTAGGGACAGGGGTTACACTGAAGCTTTCTTT
>TRBV3-1/TRBV3-2|TRBJ2-7|.|.
CASSQRTDSYEQYF
TGTGCCAGCAGCCAGAGGACTGATTCCTACGAGCAGTACTTC
>TRBV2|TRBJ2-2|.|.
CASSLVSNTGELFF
TGTGCCAGCAGCCTCGTTAGTAACACCGGGGAGCTGTTTTTT
>TRBV18|TRBJ1-4|TRBD1|.
CASSQPGQTNEKLFF
TGTGCCAGCTCACAACCGGGACAGACTAATGAAAAACTGTTTTTT
>TRBV29-1|TRBJ1-4|TRBD1|.
CSVGPGQGGEKLFF
TGCAGCGTTGGACCGGGACAGGGAGGGGAAAAACTGTTTTTT
>TRBV19|TRBJ1-1|.|.
CASSVAQRTEAFF
TGTGCCAGTAGCGTCGCCCAGAGGACTGAAGCTTTCTTT
>TRBV27|TRBJ1-1|TRBD1|.
CASSADRGGNTEAFF
TGTGCCAGCAGTGCTGACAGGGGGGGGAACACTGAAGCTTTCTTT
>TRBV5-1|TRBJ2-5|.|.
CASSPPAGSETQYF
TGCGCCAGCAGCCCCCCGGCGGGGTCAGAGACCCAGTACTTC
>TRBV12-3/TRBV12-4|TRBJ1-3|.|.
CASSSNADTIYF
TGTGCCAGCAGTTCCAACGCGGACACCATATATTTT
>TRBV6-6|TRBJ1-1|.|.
CASSPYPYLNTEAFF
TGTGCCAGCAGCCCCTACCCCTATTTGAACACTGAAGCTTTCTTT
>TRBV5-4|TRBJ2-5|TRBD2|.
CASSLQTSGGLETQYF
TGTGCCAGCAGCTTACAGACTAGCGGGGGTTTGGAGACCCAGTACTTC
>TRBV28|TRBJ1-6|.|medium-sized
CASSFEYSPLHF
TGTGCCAGCAGTTTCGAGTATTCACCCCTCCACTTT
>TRBV11-2|TRBJ2-5|.|once
CASSSQTGPQETQYF
TGTGCCAGCAGCTCGCAAACAGGGCCACAAGAGACCCAGTACTTC
>TRBV25-1|TRBJ2-7|TRBD2|once
CASSLFGTSGIYEQYF
TGTGCCAGCAGTCTCTTCGGAACTAGCGGGATCTACGAGCAGTACTTC
>TRBV5-1|TRBJ2-5|TRBD2|.
CASSLSGGLGETQYF
TGCGCCAGCAGCTTGAGCGGGGGCCTAGGAGAGACCCAGTACTTC
>TRBV5-6|TRBJ1-1|.|.
CASSLFSGTEAFF
TGTGCCAGCAGCCTGTTTTCGGGCACTGAAGCTTTCTTT
>TRBV5-1|TRBJ2-1|.|.
CASSLDPKRNEQFF
TGCGCCAGCAGCTTGGACCCCAAGCGAAATGAGCAGTTCTTC
>TRBV3-1/TRBV3-2|TRBJ2-5|TRBD2|.
CASSQLAGGQETQYF
TGTGCCAGCAGCCAATTAGCGGGGGGCCAAGAGACCCAGTACTTC
>TRBV5-1|TRBJ2-7|TRBD1|.
CASSYTGDEQYF
TGCGCCAGCAGCTACACAGGGGACGAGCAGTACTTC
>TRBV30|TRBJ2-1|.|.
CAWSVDSYNEQFF
TGTGCCTGGAGTGTAGATAGCTACAATGAGCAGTTCTTC
>TRBV4-2|TRBJ1-2|TRBD1|.
CASSQVPTGVNYGYTF
TGTGCCAGCAGCCAAGTCCCCACAGGGGTTAACTATGGCTACACCTTC
>TRBV5-1|TRBJ2-1|.|.
CASSSLAYDEQFF
TGCGCCAGCAGTAGCCTAGCCTATGATGAGCAGTTCTTC
>TRBV23-1|TRBJ1-2|.|.
CASSLWRTAYYYGYTF
TGCGCCAGCAGTCTGTGGAGGACAGCCTACTACTATGGCTACACCTTC
>TRBV20-1|TRBJ2-7|TRBD2|.
CSASPGGSYEQYF
TGCAGTGCTAGTCCGGGGGGGTCCTACGAGCAGTACTTC
>TRBV6-6|TRBJ2-5|.|.
CASSAGETQYF
TGTGCCAGCTCAGCGGGAGAGACCCAGTACTTC
>TRBV5-1|TRBJ1-2|TRBD1|.
CASSSQGYYGYTF
TGCGCCAGCAGCTCACAGGGGTATTATGGCTACACCTTC
>TRBV7-9|TRBJ1-1|.|.
CASVLQGNTEAFF
TGTGCCAGCGTTTTACAGGGGAACACTGAAGCTTTCTTT
>TRBV28|TRBJ2-1|.|.
CASSPLPGYIEQFF
TGTGCCAGCAGTCCCCTCCCCGGGTACATTGAGCAGTTCTTC